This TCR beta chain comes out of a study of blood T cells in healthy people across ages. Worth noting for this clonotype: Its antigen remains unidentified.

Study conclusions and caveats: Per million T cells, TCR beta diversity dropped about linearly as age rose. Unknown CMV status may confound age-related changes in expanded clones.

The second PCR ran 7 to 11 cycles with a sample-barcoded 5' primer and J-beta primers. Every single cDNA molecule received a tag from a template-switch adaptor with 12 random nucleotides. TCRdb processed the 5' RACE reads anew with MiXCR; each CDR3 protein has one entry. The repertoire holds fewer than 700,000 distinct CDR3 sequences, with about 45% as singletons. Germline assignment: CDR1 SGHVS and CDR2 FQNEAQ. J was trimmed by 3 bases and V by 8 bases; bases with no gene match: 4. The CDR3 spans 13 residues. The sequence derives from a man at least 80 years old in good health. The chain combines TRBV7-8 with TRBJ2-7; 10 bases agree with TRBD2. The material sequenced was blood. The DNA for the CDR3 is TGTGCCAGCGCTATAGCGGGAGGCTACGAGCAGTACTTC. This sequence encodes CASAIAGGYEQYF.